This T cell receptor beta chain was found in a study of metastatic and nonmetastatic thyroid tumors. At the level of the study: Malignant and benign thyroid patients had repertoires compared in peripheral blood and tumor or nodule tissue.

Study-level points and caveats: A significant increase in TCR beta diversity was reportedly seen in malignant thyroid tumors relative to benign nodules, in blood and tumor.

As originally analysed: For papillary thyroid cancer, a distant-metastasis classifier was constructed from CDR3 differences observed across clinicopathological groups. TCRdb re-called the PCR reads through MiXCR. TCRdb, not the original authors, processed these V and J calls. The table records 12,000 to 15,000 clones, roughly 29% of them present only once. Before thyroid surgery, none of the patients had received any treatment. This clone was seen more than once but under ten times. Its antigen is unknown. At one boundary the junction diverges from the germline segment, which might be a read error. Sequenced: blood. The clonotype originates from a female donor with papillary thyroid cancer or a benign thyroid nodule (not recorded which). Some clones in this sample may be carry-over from other donors' samples.

The DNA of the CDR3 is TGCGCCAGCAGCTTGACTTCCTCGTCGTCGGGGGATGGGCAGTCCTTC. Amino acid sequence: CASSLTSSSSGDGQSF. V usage is TRBV5-1 and J usage is TRBJ2-1; perhaps TRBD2 as D (6 bases). There are 16 residues in the CDR3. Germline V gene data show CDR1 as SGHRS and CDR2 as YFSETQ.